Listed below are T cell receptor beta chains from one sample, sequenced in a study of cytomegalovirus exposure and HLA in healthy donors. Data came from immunoSEQ multiplex PCR; TCRdb stores just in-frame clones and leaves some out. Of 100,000 or so clones detected, 55% to 75% appear once; the ten largest clones hold 2% to 2.5%. Input material: PBMCs. The receptors derive from a man aged 45-65 years in good health and CMV-seronegative. Both conserved end residues are part of each CDR3. The D gene is left open where the match is weak. Not all rows give a size; the values are once, few, many and, for expanded clones, a class.

clone_size: NA; v_call: TRBV13; d_call: TRBD2; j_call: TRBJ2-7; cdr3_nt: TGTGCCAGCAGCCCAGGGCCAGAGGGACTAGCGGAGTACGAGCAGTACTTC; cdr3_aa: CASSPGPEGLAEYEQYF
clone_size: NA; v_call: TRBV6-5; d_call: NA; j_call: TRBJ1-1; cdr3_nt: TGTGCCAGCAGGCCCCCCTCGGGCACTGAAGCTTTCTTT; cdr3_aa: CASRPPSGTEAFF
clone_size: NA; v_call: TRBV7-9; d_call: NA; j_call: TRBJ1-1; cdr3_nt: TGTGCCAGCAGCTTAGCGTACTTAGGGGCCATGAACACTGAAGCTTTCTTT; cdr3_aa: CASSLAYLGAMNTEAFF
clone_size: NA; v_call: TRBV28; d_call: NA; j_call: TRBJ1-1; cdr3_nt: TGTGCCAGCAGTTTAGCTAACAGGGAAGCTTTCTTT; cdr3_aa: CASSLANREAFF
clone_size: NA; v_call: TRBV14; d_call: NA; j_call: TRBJ2-3; cdr3_nt: TGTGCCAGCAGCCGTGGCAGGGGTCCGCAGTATTTT; cdr3_aa: CASSRGRGPQYF
clone_size: NA; v_call: TRBV27; d_call: TRBD2; j_call: TRBJ2-1; cdr3_nt: TGTGCCAGCAGTCGAGACGTAAAAGCGGGGGGCCTCTACAATGAGCAGTTCTTC; cdr3_aa: CASSRDVKAGGLYNEQFF
clone_size: NA; v_call: TRBV19; d_call: NA; j_call: TRBJ2-1; cdr3_nt: TGTGCCAGTAGTATCTCGCAGGGCAATGAGCAGTTCTTC; cdr3_aa: CASSISQGNEQFF
clone_size: NA; v_call: TRBV5-1; d_call: NA; j_call: TRBJ1-1; cdr3_nt: TGCGCCAGCAGCCTAGGAGGAGGACCGAACACTGAAGCTTTCTTT; cdr3_aa: CASSLGGGPNTEAFF
clone_size: NA; v_call: TRBV7-2; d_call: TRBD1; j_call: TRBJ1-4; cdr3_nt: TGTGCCAGCAGCCGGGACAGGGGTGATGAAAAACTGTTTTTT; cdr3_aa: CASSRDRGDEKLFF
clone_size: NA; v_call: TRBV7-9; d_call: TRBD2; j_call: TRBJ2-3; cdr3_nt: TGTGCCAGCAGCGCCTTTAGCGGGAGAAACACAGATACGCAGTATTTT; cdr3_aa: CASSAFSGRNTDTQYF
clone_size: few; v_call: TRBV28; d_call: TRBD1; j_call: TRBJ1-2; cdr3_nt: TGTGCCAGCAGGCCCAGGGGCCTCGACAGGGGGCTCTATGGCTACACCTTC; cdr3_aa: CASRPRGLDRGLYGYTF
clone_size: NA; v_call: TRBV9; d_call: NA; j_call: TRBJ2-2; cdr3_nt: TGTGCCAGCAGCGTAGGACTAGTAGCCGGGGAGCTGTTTTTT; cdr3_aa: CASSVGLVAGELFF
clone_size: once; v_call: TRBV6-1; d_call: NA; j_call: TRBJ2-7; cdr3_nt: TGTGCCAGCAGTGAAAATGGCCCAGCGGCGATCTACGAGCAGTACTTC; cdr3_aa: CASSENGPAAIYEQYF
clone_size: few; v_call: TRBV11-2; d_call: TRBD1; j_call: TRBJ2-7; cdr3_nt: TGTGCCAGCAGCTCACGGACAGGTGATTACGAGCAGTACTTC; cdr3_aa: CASSSRTGDYEQYF
clone_size: few; v_call: TRBV11-2; d_call: TRBD1; j_call: TRBJ2-7; cdr3_nt: TGTGCCAGATGGAATGGGACAGGGGGCTACGAGCAGTACTTC; cdr3_aa: CARWNGTGGYEQYF
clone_size: NA; v_call: TRBV28; d_call: TRBD1; j_call: TRBJ1-4; cdr3_nt: TGTGCCAGCAGTTCCGGGACAGGGAATGAAAAACTGTTTTTT; cdr3_aa: CASSSGTGNEKLFF
clone_size: NA; v_call: TRBV9; d_call: TRBD1; j_call: TRBJ2-2; cdr3_nt: TGTGCCAGCAGCCCACCGGTGGGCAGGGGGCTGGTCGGGGAGCTGTTTTTT; cdr3_aa: CASSPPVGRGLVGELFF